This T cell receptor beta chain stems from a study of cytomegalovirus exposure and HLA in healthy donors. Findings of the study overall: About 150 TCR beta chains were listed as cytomegalovirus-associated. The authors later linked a missense DCLRE1C variant to TCR beta V- and J-gene trimming.

60 Vbeta and 13 Jbeta primers were used in PCR. Here immunoSEQ multiplex PCR was the method, and the copy in TCRdb shows in-frame clones only, minus some. The table records around 170,000 clones, 65% to 85% of them present only once. Per the germline V gene, CDR1 is LNHDA and CDR2 is SQIVND (reference sequence). The length of the CDR3 is 12 residues. Trimming removed 3 bases from V and 10 bases from J, with 10 bases in between. As for this clone: Its antigen is unknown.

The rearrangement joins TRBV19 to TRBJ2-1; D not certain. This TCR was recovered from a woman between 35 and 50 years old in good health and CMV-seropositive. The sequenced material came from PBMCs. CDR3 sequence (DNA): TGTGCCAGTAGTATCTCAGTGAAGGAGCAGTTCTTC. Translated: CASSISVKEQFF.